The 9 T cell receptor beta chains reported below all come from one sample, sequenced in a study of blood T cell repertoires in COVID-19. Clones were read by immunoSEQ multiplex PCR, and TCRdb kept only the in-frame ones, dropping some. The sample records roughly 40,000 clones, roughly 84% being singletons. What was sequenced was peripheral blood. The receptors were gathered from a man aged 65 to 79 with acute or convalescent COVID-19.

The chain combines TRBV28 with TRBJ1-5; 7 bases are a match to TRBD1. CDR1 MDHEN and CDR2 SYDVKM come from the germline V gene. Losses at the gene ends were 6 bases for V and 6 bases for J; bases not matched to a gene: 8. The CDR3 is 14 residues long. CDR3 in amino acids: CASSRDREGQPQHF. The CDR3 DNA reads TGTGCCAGCAGCCGCGACAGGGAAGGTCAGCCCCAGCATTTT.

This chain connects TRBV18 to TRBJ2-3; 7 positions match TRBD1. V was pared by 3 bases and J by 1 base, with 7 bases of the junction left unmatched. The germline V gene encodes CDR1 KGHSH and CDR2 LQKENI. This CDR3 region has 16 residues. CDR3 DNA sequence: TGTGCCAGCTCACCGTTACAGGGGATGGGCACAGATACGCAGTATTTT. Translation gives CASSPLQGMGTDTQYF. Full variable domain (remainder filled in from reference TRBV18 and TRBJ2-3): NAGVMQNPRHLVRRRGQEARLRCSPMKGHSHVYWYRQLPEEGLKFMVYLQKENIIDESGMPKERFSAEFPKEGPSILRIQQVVRGDSAAYFCASSPLQGMGTDTQYFGPGTRLTVL.

The chain uses TRBV4-3 and TRBJ2-1, with D possibly being TRBD2 (5 bases). The CDR3 is 18 amino acids. The ends were cut back, 1 base at V and 0 bases at J, with 16 bases in the middle. Germline values: CDR1 LGHNA, CDR2 YSLEER. The CDR3 is CASSQANQWTSSYNEQFF. The CDR3 nucleotides read TGCGCCAGCAGCCAAGCTAACCAATGGACTTCCTCCTACAATGAGCAGTTCTTC.

V gene TRBV3-1 (or the pseudogene TRBV3-2) combines with J gene TRBJ2-1, with a weak D call TRBD2 (5 bases). The germline V gene encodes CDR1 LGHDT and CDR2 YNNKEL (reference sequence). V lost 7 bases and J lost 3, with 22 bases in between. CDR3 size: 17 residues. The CDR3 spells CASTSLIGRVNYNEQFF. Here the CDR3 DNA reads TGTGCCAGCACCTCTCTCATCGGGCGGGTAAACTACAATGAGCAGTTCTTC.

The rearrangement joins TRBV10-3 to TRBJ1-6; tentatively, D is TRBD1 (5 bases). Germline CDR1 is ENHRY and CDR2 is SYGVKD. V shed 6 bases and J shed 0 bases, with 12 bases lying between them. The CDR3 runs 16 residues. The CDR3 here is CAIRGDGSSYNSPLHF. The CDR3 DNA sequence: TGTGCCATCAGAGGGGACGGGAGCTCCTATAATTCACCCCTCCACTTT.

The gene calls are TRBV6-5 and TRBJ2-1; D uncertain. The V end was cut by 10 bases, the J end by 6 bases, with 10 bases between. The CDR3 extends over 11 amino acids. Germline V gene data show CDR1 as MNHEY and CDR2 as SVGAGI. In nucleotides, the CDR3 is TGTGCCACCAGCCCGGGCAATGAGCAGTTCTTC. It specifies CATSPGNEQFF.

This chain connects TRBV19 to TRBJ2-6, with TRBD2 as a possible D gene (5 bases). Germline CDR1 is LNHDA and CDR2 is SQIVND (reference sequence). V was pared by 3 bases and J by 0 bases, with 9 bases between. This CDR3 has 16 residues. The CDR3 nucleotides read TGTGCCAGTAGTATCCCCCGGGGCTCTGGGGCCAACGTCCTGACTTTC. Its translation is CASSIPRGSGANVLTF.

This clone was found a few times. The gene calls are TRBV28 and TRBJ1-1; 8 nucleotides match TRBD1. The V and J ends lost 1 base and 1 base, in that order; junction bases with no gene match: 5. The germline CDR1 and CDR2 sequences are MDHEN and SYDVKM. This CDR3 has 16 amino acids. In nucleotides, the CDR3 is TGTGCCAGCAGTTTATTAAACGGACAGGGGAACACTGAAGCTTTCTTT. Its translation: CASSLLNGQGNTEAFF.

This chain uses TRBV6-2 or TRBV6-3 with TRBJ2-7; TRBD2 agrees at 8 bases. V lost 4 bases and J lost 2; bases outside the gene matches: 7. This CDR3 region has 15 residues. Germline V gene sequence: CDR1 MNHEY, CDR2 SVGEGT. In DNA, the CDR3 is TGTGCCAGCAGTTCCTCGACTAGCGTAGCCTACGAGCAGTACTTC. It encodes CASSSSTSVAYEQYF.